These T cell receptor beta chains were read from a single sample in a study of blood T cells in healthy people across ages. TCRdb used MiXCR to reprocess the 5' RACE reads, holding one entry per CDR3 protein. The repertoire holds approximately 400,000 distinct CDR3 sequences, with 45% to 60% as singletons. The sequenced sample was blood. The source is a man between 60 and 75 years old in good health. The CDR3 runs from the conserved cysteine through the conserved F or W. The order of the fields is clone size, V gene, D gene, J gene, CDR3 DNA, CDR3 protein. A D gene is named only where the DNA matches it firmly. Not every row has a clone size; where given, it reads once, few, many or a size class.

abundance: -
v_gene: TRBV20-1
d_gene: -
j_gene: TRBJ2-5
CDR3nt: TGCAGTGCCCCTCGGGGTTCGGTCCAAGAGACCCAGTACTTC
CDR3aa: CSAPRGSVQETQYF

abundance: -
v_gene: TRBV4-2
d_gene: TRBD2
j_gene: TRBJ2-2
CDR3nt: TGTGCCAGCAGCCACACTAGCGGGTCGAACACCGGGGAGCTGTTTTTT
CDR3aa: CASSHTSGSNTGELFF

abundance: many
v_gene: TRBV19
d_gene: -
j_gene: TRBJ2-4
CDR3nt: TGTGCCAGTAGAAACGAGGTCAAAAACATTCAGTACTTC
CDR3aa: CASRNEVKNIQYF

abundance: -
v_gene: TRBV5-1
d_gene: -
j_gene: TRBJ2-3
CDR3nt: TGCGCCAGCAGCGTGGGCAGGGCTCGTACAGATACGCAGTATTTT
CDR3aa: CASSVGRARTDTQYF

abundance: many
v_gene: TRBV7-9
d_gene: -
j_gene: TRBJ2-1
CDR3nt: TGTGCCAGCAGCCCACCCCCCCCGGACTCCTACAATGAGCAGTTCTTC
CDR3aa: CASSPPPPDSYNEQFF

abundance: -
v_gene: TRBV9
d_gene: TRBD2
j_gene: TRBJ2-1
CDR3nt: TGTGCCAGCAGCGTAACGGGCGGGGGGACTTTCTACAATGAGCAGTTCTTC
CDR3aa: CASSVTGGGTFYNEQFF

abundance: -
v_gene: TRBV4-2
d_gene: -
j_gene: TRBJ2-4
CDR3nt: TGTGCCAGCAGCCCAAGAGCCGGGTCCTCCGTGTACTTC
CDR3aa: CASSPRAGSSVYF

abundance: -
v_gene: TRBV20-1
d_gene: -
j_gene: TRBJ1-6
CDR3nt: TGCAGTGCTAGAGACCGACAGTCCTATGGGTCACCCCTCCACTTT
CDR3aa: CSARDRQSYGSPLHF

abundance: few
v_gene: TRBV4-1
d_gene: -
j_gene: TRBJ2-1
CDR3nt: TGCGCCAGCAGCCTTGGACCCAGGAGCTCCTACAATGAGCAGTTCTTC
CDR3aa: CASSLGPRSSYNEQFF

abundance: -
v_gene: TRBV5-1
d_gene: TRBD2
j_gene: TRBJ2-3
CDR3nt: TGCGCCAGCAGCCGACCCACTAGCGGGGAGACCACAGATACGCAGTATTTT
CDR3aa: CASSRPTSGETTDTQYF

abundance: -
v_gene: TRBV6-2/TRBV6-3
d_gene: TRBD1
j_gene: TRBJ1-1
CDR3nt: TGTGCCAGCAGTTACCACGACAGGGGGACTTTCTTT
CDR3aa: CASSYHDRGTFF

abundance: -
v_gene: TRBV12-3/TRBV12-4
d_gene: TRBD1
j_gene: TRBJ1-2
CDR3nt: TGTGCCAGCAGCCCACTGAGGGACAGAGGCTACACCTTC
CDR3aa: CASSPLRDRGYTF

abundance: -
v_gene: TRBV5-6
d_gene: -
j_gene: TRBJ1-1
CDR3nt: TGTGCCAGCAGCCCGATTTCTCGGAACACTGAAGCTTTCTTT
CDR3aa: CASSPISRNTEAFF

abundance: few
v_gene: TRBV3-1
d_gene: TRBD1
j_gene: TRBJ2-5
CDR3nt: TGTGCCAGCAGCCAGGGACAGGGGGTCGAGACCCAGTACTTC
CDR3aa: CASSQGQGVETQYF

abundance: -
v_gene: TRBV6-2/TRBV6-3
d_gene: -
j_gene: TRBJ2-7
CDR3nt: TGTGCCAGCAGAACCTACTTCGACTCGTCCGGGACCTACGAGCAGTACTTC
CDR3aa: CASRTYFDSSGTYEQYF

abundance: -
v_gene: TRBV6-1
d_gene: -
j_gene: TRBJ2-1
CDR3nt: TGTGCCAGCAGGGAACATGTAGGGCTAGACAATGAGCAGTTCTTC
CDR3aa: CASREHVGLDNEQFF

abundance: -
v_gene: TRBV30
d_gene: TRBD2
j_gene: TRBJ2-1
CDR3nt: TGTGCCTGGAGTGTTCCAGCGGGGGCCCACAATGAGCAGTTCTTC
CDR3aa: CAWSVPAGAHNEQFF

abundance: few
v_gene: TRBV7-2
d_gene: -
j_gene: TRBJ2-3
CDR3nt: TGTGCCAGCAGCCCCACCAGGGTAGGAGCGCAGTATTTT
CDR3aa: CASSPTRVGAQYF

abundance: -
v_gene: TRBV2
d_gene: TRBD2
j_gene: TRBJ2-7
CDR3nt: TGTGCCAGCAGTGCTTCCCGGGGCGGGAGGCTTGAGGAGCAGTACTTC
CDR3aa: CASSASRGGRLEEQYF

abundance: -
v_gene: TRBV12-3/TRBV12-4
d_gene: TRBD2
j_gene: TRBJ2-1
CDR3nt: TGTGCCAGCAGCCAGGGCCTAGCGGGAGGCCCCTCCTACAATGAGCAGTTCTTC
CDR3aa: CASSQGLAGGPSYNEQFF

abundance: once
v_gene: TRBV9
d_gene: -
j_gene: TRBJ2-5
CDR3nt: TGTGCCAGCAGCATCCGGGCCTCTCCGGGGGAGACCCAGTACTTC
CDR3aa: CASSIRASPGETQYF

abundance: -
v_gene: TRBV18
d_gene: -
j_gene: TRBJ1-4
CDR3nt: TGTGCCAGCTCACCACGCGCGGAAGAAAAACTGTTTTTT
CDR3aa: CASSPRAEEKLFF

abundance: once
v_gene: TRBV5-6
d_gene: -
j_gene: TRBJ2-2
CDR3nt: TGTGCCAGCAGCTTGGGCGGACCAGCTATAGACACCGGGGAGCTGTTTTTT
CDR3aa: CASSLGGPAIDTGELFF

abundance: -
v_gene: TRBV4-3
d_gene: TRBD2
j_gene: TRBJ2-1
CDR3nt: TGCGCCAGCAGCCAGCGGCCTAGCGGGAGTTATGAGCAGTTCTTC
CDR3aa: CASSQRPSGSYEQFF

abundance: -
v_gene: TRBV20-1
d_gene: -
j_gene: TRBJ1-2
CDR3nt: TGCAGTGCCGGGGGATTGAGGGATGGCTACACCTTC
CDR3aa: CSAGGLRDGYTF

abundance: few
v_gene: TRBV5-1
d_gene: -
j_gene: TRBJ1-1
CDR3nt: TGCGCCAGCAGCCTGGGACTGGGGGGTGCTGAAGCTTTCTTT
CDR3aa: CASSLGLGGAEAFF

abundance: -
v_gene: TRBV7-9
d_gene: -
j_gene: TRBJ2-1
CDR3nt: TGTGCCAGCAGCCTCACTGGTACCAATGAGCAGTTCTTC
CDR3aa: CASSLTGTNEQFF

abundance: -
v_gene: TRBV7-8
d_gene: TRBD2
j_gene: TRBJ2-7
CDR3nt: TGTGCCAGCAGCTTAGTTGAGACTAGCGACGAGCAGTACTTC
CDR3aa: CASSLVETSDEQYF

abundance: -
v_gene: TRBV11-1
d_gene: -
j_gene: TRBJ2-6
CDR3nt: TGTGCCAGCAGCTTAGCAAGTGGCGGGGCCAACGTCCTGACTTTC
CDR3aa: CASSLASGGANVLTF